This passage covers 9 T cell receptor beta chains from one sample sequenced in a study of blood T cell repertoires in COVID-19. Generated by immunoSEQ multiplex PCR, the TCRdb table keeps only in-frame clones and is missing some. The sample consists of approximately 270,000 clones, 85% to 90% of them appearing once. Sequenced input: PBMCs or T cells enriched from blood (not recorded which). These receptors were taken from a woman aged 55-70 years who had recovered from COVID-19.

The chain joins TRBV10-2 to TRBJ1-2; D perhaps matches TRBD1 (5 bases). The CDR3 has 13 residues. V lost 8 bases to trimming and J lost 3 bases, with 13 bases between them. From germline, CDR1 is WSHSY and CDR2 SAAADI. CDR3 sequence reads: CASSFQGYYGYTF. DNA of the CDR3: TGCGCCAGCTCCTTCCAGGGATACTATGGCTACACCTTC.

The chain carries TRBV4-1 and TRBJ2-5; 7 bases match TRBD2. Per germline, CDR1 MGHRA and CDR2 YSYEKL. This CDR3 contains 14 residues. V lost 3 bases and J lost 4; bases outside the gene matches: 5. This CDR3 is CASSQGGSGETQYF. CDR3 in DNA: TGCGCCAGCAGCCAGGGGGGGAGCGGAGAGACCCAGTACTTC.

CDR3 bases: TGTGCCAGCGGTTCGGGCAGGGGAGACTACGAGCAGTACTTC. Amino acid sequence: CASGSGRGDYEQYF. This chain joins TRBV2 and TRBJ2-7, with a possible D match to TRBD1 (6 bases). Trimming removed 8 bases at V and 3 bases at J, with 17 bases between. This CDR3 has 14 amino acids. The germline V gene has CDR1 SNHLY and CDR2 FYNNEI.

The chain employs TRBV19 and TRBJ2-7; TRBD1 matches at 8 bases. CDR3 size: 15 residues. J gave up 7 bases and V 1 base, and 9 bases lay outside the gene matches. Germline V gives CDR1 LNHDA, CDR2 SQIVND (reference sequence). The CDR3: CASSIGQGAGQEQYF. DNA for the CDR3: TGTGCCAGTAGTATAGGTCAGGGGGCGGGTCAGGAGCAGTACTTC.

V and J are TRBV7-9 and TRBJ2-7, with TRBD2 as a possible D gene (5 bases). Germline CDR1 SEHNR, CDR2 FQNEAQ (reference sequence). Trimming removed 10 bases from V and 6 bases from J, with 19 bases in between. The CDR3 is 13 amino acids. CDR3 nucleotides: TGTGCCACTCCGGACTCCGTGTTAGGCGAGCAGTACTTC. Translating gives CATPDSVLGEQYF.

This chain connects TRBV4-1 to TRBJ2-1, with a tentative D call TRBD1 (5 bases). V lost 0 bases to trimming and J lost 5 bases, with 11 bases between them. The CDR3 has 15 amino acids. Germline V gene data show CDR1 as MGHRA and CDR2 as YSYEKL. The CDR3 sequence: CASSQDRGYNNEQFF. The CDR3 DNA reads TGCGCCAGCAGCCAAGATAGGGGATATAACAATGAGCAGTTCTTC.

The DNA for the CDR3 is TGTGCCAGCCGGACCGACCAAACAGGGTGGGATGAGCAGTTCTTC. It is translated as CASRTDQTGWDEQFF. The rearrangement links TRBV25-1 to TRBJ2-1; D is perhaps TRBD1 (6 bases). Germline assignment: CDR1 MGHDK and CDR2 SYGVNS. V lost 8 bases to trimming and J lost 8 bases, with 22 bases between them. The CDR3 loop spans 15 amino acids.

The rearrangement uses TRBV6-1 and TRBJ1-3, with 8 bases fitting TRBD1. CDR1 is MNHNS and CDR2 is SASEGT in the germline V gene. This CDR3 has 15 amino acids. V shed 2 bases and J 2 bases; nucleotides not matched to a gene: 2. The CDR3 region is CASSEQGQAGNTIYF. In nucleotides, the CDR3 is TGTGCCAGCAGTGAACAGGGACAGGCTGGAAACACCATATATTTT.

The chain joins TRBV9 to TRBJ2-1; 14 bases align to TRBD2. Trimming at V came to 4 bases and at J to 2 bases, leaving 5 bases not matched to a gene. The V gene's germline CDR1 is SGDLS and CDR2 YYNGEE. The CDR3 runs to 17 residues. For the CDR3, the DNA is TGTGCCAGCAGCCCCGGGACTAGCGGGGGACCCTACAATGAGCAGTTCTTC. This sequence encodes CASSPGTSGGPYNEQFF.